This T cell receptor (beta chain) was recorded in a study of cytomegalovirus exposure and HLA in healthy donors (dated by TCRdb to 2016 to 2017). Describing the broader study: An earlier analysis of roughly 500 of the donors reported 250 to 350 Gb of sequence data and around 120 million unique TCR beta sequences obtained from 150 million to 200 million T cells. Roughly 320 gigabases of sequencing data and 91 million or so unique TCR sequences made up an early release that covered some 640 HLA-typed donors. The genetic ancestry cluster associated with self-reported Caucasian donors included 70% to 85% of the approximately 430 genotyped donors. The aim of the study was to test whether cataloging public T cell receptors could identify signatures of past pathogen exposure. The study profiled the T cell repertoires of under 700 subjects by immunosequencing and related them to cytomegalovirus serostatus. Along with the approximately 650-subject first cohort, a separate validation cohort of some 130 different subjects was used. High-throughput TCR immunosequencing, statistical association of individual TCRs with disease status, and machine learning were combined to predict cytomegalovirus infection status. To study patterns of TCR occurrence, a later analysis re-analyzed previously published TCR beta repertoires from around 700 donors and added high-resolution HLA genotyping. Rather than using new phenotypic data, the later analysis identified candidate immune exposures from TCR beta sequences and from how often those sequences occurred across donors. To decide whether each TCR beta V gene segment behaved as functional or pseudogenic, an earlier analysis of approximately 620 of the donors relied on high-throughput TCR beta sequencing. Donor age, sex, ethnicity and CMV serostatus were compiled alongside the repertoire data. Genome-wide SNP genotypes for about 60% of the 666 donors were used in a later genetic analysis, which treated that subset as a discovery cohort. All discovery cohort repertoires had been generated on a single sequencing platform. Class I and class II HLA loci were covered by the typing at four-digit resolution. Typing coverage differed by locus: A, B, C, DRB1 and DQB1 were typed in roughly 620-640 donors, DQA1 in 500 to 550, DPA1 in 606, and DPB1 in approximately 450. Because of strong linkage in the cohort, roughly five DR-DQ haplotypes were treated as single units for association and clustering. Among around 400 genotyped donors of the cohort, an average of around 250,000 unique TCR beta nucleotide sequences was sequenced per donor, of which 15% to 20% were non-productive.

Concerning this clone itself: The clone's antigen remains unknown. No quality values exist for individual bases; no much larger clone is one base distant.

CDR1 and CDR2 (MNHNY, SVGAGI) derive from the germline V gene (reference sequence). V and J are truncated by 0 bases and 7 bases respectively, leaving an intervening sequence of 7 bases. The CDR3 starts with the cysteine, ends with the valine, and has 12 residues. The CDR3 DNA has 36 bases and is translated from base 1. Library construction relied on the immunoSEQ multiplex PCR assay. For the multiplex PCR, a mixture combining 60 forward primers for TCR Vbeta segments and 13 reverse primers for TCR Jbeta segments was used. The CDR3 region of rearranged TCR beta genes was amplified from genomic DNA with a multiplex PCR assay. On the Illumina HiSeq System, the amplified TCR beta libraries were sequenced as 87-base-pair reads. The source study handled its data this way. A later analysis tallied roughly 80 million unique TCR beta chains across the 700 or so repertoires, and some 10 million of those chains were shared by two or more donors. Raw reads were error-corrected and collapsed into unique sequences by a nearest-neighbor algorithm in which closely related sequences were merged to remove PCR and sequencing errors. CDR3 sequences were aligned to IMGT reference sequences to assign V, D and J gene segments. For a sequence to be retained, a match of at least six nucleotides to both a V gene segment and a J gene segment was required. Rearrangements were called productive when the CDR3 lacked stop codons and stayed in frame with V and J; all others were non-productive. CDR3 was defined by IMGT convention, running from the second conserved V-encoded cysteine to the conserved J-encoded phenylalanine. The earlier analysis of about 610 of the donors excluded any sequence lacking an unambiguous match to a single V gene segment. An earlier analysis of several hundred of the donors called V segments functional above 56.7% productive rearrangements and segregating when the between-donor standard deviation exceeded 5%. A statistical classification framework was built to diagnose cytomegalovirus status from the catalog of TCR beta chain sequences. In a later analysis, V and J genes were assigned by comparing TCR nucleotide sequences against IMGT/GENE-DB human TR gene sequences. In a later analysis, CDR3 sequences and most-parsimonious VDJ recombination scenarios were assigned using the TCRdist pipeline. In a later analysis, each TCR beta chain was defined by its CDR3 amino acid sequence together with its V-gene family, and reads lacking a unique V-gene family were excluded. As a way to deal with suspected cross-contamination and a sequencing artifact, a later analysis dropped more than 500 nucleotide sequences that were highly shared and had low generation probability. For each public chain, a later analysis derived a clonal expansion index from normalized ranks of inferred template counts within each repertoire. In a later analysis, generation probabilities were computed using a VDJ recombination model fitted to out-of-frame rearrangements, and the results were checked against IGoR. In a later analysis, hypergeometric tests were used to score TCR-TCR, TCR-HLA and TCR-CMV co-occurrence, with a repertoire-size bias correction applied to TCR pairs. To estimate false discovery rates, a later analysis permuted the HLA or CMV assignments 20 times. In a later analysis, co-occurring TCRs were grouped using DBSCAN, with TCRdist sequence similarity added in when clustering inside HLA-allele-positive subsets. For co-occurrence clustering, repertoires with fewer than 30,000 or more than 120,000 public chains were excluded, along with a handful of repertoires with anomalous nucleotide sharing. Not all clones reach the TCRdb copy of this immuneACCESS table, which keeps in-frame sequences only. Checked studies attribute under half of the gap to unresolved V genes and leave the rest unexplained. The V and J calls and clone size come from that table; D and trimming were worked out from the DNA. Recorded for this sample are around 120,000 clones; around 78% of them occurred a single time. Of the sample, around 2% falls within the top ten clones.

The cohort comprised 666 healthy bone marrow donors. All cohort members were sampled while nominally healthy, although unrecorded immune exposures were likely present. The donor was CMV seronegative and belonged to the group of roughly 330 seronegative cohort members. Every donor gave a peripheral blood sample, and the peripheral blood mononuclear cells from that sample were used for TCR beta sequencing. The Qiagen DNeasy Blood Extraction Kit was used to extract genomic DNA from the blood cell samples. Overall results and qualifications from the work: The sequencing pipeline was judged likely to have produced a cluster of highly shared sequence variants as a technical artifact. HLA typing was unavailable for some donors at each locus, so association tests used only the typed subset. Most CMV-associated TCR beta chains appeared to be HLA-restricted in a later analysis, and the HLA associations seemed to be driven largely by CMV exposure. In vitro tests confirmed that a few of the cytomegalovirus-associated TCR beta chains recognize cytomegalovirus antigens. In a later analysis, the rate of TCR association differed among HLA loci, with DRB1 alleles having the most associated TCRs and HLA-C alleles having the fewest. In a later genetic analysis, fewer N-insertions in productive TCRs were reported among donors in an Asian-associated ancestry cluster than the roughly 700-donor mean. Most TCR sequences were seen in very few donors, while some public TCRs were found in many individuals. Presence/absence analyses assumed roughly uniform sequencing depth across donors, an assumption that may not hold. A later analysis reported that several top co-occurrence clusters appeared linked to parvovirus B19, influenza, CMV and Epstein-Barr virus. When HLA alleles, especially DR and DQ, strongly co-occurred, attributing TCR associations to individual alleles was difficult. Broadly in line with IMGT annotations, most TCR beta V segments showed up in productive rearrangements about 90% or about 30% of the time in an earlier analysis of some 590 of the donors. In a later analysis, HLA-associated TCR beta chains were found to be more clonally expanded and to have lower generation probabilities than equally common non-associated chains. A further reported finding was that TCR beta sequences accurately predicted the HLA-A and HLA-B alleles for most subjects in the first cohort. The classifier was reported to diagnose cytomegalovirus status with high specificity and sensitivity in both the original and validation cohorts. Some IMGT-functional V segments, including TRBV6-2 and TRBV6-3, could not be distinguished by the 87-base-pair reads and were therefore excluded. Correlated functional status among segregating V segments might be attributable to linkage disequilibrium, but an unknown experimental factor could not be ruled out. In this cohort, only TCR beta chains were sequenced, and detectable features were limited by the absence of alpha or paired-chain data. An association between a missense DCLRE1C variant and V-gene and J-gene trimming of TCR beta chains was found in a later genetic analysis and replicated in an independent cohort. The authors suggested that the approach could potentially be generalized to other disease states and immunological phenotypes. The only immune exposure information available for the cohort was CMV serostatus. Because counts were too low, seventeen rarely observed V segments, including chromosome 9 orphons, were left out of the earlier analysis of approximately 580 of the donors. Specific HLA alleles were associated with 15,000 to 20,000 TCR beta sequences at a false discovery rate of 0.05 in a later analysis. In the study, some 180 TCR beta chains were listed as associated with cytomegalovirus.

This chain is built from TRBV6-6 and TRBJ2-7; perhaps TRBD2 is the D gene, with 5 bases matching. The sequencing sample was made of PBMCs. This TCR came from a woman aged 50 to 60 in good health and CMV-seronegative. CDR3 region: CASSYSRAEQYV. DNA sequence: TGTGCCAGCAGTTACTCGAGGGCAGAGCAGTACGTC.